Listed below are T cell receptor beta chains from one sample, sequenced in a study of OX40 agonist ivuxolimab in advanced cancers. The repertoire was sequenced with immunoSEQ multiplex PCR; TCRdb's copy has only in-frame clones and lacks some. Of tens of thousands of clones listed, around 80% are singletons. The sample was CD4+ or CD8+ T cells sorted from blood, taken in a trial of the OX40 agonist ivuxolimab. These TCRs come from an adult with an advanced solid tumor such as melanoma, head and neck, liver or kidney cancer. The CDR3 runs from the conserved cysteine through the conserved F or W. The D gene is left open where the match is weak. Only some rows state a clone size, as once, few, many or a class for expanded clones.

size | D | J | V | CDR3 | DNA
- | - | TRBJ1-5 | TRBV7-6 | CASSSGTSNQPQHF | TGTGCCAGCAGCTCCGGGACTAGCAATCAGCCCCAGCATTTT
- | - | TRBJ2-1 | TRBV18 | CASSPPWGVEQFF | TGTGCCAGCTCACCACCGTGGGGGGTTGAGCAGTTCTTC
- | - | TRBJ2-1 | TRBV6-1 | CASNRGSYNEQFF | TGTGCCAGCAATCGGGGGTCCTACAATGAGCAGTTCTTC
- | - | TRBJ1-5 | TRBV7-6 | CASSLGPGNQPQHF | TGTGCCAGCAGCTTAGGTCCGGGAAATCAGCCCCAGCATTTT
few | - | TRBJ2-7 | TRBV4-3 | CASSQASRPPYEQYF | TGCGCCAGCAGCCAAGCGAGCAGGCCCCCTTACGAGCAGTACTTC
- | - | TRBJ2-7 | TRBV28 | CASRYRAGSYEQYF | TGTGCCAGCAGGTACAGGGCCGGAAGCTACGAGCAGTACTTC
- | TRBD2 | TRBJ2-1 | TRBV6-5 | CASSSRAGESDEQFF | TGTGCCAGCAGTTCCAGGGCGGGAGAATCCGATGAGCAGTTCTTC
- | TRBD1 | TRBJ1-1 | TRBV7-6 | CASSLADIGTGGTEAFF | TGTGCCAGCAGCTTAGCGGATATTGGGACAGGTGGGACTGAAGCTTTCTTT
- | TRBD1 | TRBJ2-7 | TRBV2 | CASSFGQVLYEQYF | TGTGCCAGCAGTTTTGGACAGGTCCTCTACGAGCAGTACTTC
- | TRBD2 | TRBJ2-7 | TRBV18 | CASSPMVAGSASYEQYF | TGTGCCAGCTCACCCATGGTAGCGGGATCGGCGTCCTACGAGCAGTACTTC
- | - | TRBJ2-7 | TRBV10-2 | CASSESKTLPSEQYF | TGCGCCAGCAGTGAGTCGAAAACTCTCCCAAGCGAGCAGTACTTC
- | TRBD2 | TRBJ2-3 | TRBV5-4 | CASSDQKLAGGTDTQYF | TGTGCCAGCAGCGACCAAAAACTAGCGGGAGGCACAGATACGCAGTATTTT
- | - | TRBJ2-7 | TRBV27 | CASSLYGEQYF | TGTGCCAGCAGTTTATACGGCGAGCAGTACTTC
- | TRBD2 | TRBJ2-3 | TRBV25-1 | CASSVLMGTSGTDTQYF | TGTGCCAGCAGTGTTTTGATGGGTACTAGCGGCACAGATACGCAGTATTTT
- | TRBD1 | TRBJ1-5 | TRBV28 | CASSLETGGGQPQHF | TGTGCCAGCAGCCTCGAGACAGGGGGCGGGCAGCCCCAGCATTTT
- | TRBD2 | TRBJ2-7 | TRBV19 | CASSNSGSAHEQYF | TGTGCCAGTAGTAATAGCGGGAGTGCCCACGAGCAGTACTTC
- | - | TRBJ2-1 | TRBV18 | CASSLPVGADNEQFF | TGTGCCAGCTCACTACCAGTGGGTGCGGACAATGAGCAGTTCTTC
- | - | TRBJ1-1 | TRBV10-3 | CAISFGEETEAFF | TGTGCCATCAGTTTCGGGGAAGAGACTGAAGCTTTCTTT
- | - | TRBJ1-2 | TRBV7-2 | CASSAQGQVGRVNGYTF | TGTGCCAGCAGCGCGCAGGGGCAGGTCGGGCGGGTGAATGGCTACACCTTC
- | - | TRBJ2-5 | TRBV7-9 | CASSLRGRETQYF | TGTGCCAGCAGCCTCAGGGGCCGGGAGACCCAGTACTTC
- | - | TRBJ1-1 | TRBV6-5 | CASSYAAGNTEAFF | TGTGCCAGCAGTTACGCAGCGGGGAACACTGAAGCTTTCTTT
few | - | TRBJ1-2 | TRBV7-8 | CASSLDRTAGYTF | TGTGCCAGCAGCTTAGACAGGACAGCGGGCTACACCTTC
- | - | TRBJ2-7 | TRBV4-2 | CASSQGGGSTYEQYF | TGTGCCAGCAGCCAAGGAGGAGGGTCCACCTACGAGCAGTACTTC
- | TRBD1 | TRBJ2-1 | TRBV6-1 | CASSEARGETQQGAANEQFF | TGTGCCAGCAGTGAAGCGCGCGGGGAGACCCAGCAGGGGGCTGCCAATGAGCAGTTCTTC
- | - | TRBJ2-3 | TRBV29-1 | CSVEDREKDTQYF | TGCAGCGTTGAAGATCGGGAAAAAGACACGCAGTATTTT
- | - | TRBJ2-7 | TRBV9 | CASSVVPAPSSYEQYF | TGTGCCAGCAGCGTAGTTCCAGCCCCGAGCTCCTACGAGCAGTACTTC
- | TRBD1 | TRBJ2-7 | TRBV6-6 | CASTQGTGHEQYF | TGTGCCAGCACCCAGGGGACAGGGCACGAGCAGTACTTC
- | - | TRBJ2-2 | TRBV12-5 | CASGFLGENREGTGELFF | TGTGCTAGTGGTTTCCTAGGGGAAAACAGGGAGGGCACCGGGGAGCTGTTTTTT
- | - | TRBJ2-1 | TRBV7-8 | CASSLAISPYNEQFF | TGTGCCAGCAGCTTGGCTATATCCCCCTACAATGAGCAGTTCTTC
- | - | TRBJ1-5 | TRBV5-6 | CASSLLYSNQPQHF | TGTGCCAGCAGCTTGCTGTACAGCAATCAGCCCCAGCATTTT
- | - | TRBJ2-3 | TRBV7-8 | CASSAGGNTQYF | TGTGCCAGCAGCGCGGGCGGGAATACGCAGTATTTT
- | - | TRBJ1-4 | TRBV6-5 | CASSYSIGEKLFF | TGTGCCAGCAGTTACTCGATTGGGGAAAAACTGTTTTTT
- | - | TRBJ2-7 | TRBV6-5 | CASRAYEQYF | TGTGCCAGCAGGGCGTACGAGCAGTACTTC
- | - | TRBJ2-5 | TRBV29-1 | CSVSWTVQETQYF | TGCAGCGTGTCCTGGACAGTCCAAGAGACCCAGTACTTC
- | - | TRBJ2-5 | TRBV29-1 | CSVEMGRYF | TGCAGCGTTGAAATGGGCCGGTACTTC
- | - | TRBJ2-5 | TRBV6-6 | CASSYSHEGEKTQYF | TGTGCCAGCAGTTACTCCCACGAGGGGGAAAAGACCCAGTACTTC
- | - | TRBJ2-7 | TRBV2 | CATNRDSHEQYF | TGTGCCACCAACAGGGATTCCCACGAGCAGTACTTC
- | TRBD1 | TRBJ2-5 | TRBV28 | CASSRGRGPETQYF | TGTGCCAGCAGCCGAGGCAGGGGGCCGGAGACCCAGTACTTC
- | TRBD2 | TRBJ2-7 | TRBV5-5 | CASSPGVGLAGDEQYF | TGTGCCAGCAGCCCGGGGGTGGGACTAGCGGGAGACGAGCAGTACTTC
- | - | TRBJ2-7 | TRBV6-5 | CATSRSAYEQYF | TGTGCCACCTCAAGATCTGCCTACGAGCAGTACTTC
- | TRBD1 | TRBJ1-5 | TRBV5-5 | CASRETGGKGNQPQHF | TGTGCCAGCAGGGAGACAGGGGGCAAAGGCAATCAGCCCCAGCATTTT
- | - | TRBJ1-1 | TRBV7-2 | CASTQGGGNTEAFF | TGTGCCAGCACCCAAGGGGGGGGGAACACTGAAGCTTTCTTT
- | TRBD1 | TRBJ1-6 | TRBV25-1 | CASSRRTGANSPLHF | TGTGCCAGCAGTAGGCGGACAGGGGCGAATTCACCCCTCCACTTT
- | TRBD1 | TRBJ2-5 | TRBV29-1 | CSGRQGVETQYF | TGCAGCGGCCGTCAGGGGGTAGAGACCCAGTACTTC
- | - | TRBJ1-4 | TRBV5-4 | CASSLASDRNEKLFF | TGTGCCAGCAGCTTGGCCAGCGATCGTAATGAAAAACTGTTTTTT
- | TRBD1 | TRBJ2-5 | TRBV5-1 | CASSRTGFYQETQYF | TGCGCCAGCAGCAGGACAGGGTTTTACCAAGAGACCCAGTACTTC
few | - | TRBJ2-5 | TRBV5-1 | CASSPLQGGGREETQYF | TGCGCCAGCAGCCCGTTGCAAGGGGGAGGGCGGGAAGAGACCCAGTACTTC
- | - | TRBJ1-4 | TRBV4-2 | CASSQDRTSTNEKLFF | TGTGCCAGCAGCCAAGATAGGACGTCAACTAATGAAAAACTGTTTTTT
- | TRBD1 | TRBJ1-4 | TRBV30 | CAWKRDRGNEKLFF | TGTGCCTGGAAAAGGGACAGGGGAAATGAAAAACTGTTTTTT
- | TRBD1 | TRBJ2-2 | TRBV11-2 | CASRGQGNTGELFF | TGTGCCAGCAGGGGACAGGGCAACACCGGGGAGCTGTTTTTT
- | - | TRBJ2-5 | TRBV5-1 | CASSLDRGEETQYF | TGCGCCAGCAGCTTGGATCGCGGAGAAGAGACCCAGTACTTC
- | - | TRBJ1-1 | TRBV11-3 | CASSSAGDTEAFF | TGTGCCAGCAGCTCGGCCGGGGACACTGAAGCTTTCTTT
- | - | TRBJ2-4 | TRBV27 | CASSQQPPVQYF | TGTGCCAGCAGCCAACAGCCTCCGGTTCAGTACTTC
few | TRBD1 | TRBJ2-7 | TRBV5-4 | CASSPRTGLSYEQYF | TGTGCCAGCAGCCCCCGGACAGGCCTCTCCTACGAGCAGTACTTC
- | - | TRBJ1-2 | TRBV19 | CASSINVGLNYGYTF | TGTGCCAGTAGTATTAACGTGGGGTTAAACTATGGCTACACCTTC